The TCR beta chain under discussion was sequenced for a study of shared clonotypes between healthy human individuals (dated by TCRdb to the early 2020s). Concerning the study at large: The cohort comprised a couple of women and a few men aged 18 to 49 years. Per donor, three plates each were used for CD4 naive and CD4 memory, two for CD8 naive, and one for CD8 memory. Blood TCR repertoires of a handful of healthy adults were deeply sequenced to estimate repertoire size and the extent of clonotype sharing between individuals. Libraries were prepared and TCR repertoires were sequenced by different laboratories using diverse techniques, in order to increase sequencing depth and limit assay-specific biases. Leukapheresis yielded between about 0.94 and 9.5 billion PBMCs per donor.

CD8 naive samples were CD45RO-negative cells positively selected for CCR7, giving a CD45RA+CCR7+ population that excluded TemRA cells. Donors were healthy HIV-negative adults with no recently reported acute infections or vaccinations. Every donor was a Caucasian adult residing in Nashville, Tennessee, USA. Blood was collected by leukapheresis, and PBMCs were isolated by Ficoll-Histopaque density gradient centrifugation and then cryopreserved in liquid nitrogen vapor phase. Purity and quantity of every magnetically sorted T cell population were checked by analytical flow cytometry. From each sorted fraction, genomic DNA was isolated and quantified by UV absorbance on a Nanodrop 2000c. Broad study findings and their caveats: Sampling was restricted to blood, and TCR repertoires in tissues likely differ from the TCR repertoires found in blood. Because the study included a small number of donors, the genetic and exposure-history diversity represented was limited. Naive subsets generally had larger estimated clonotype richness than memory subsets. Pairwise subsampling indicated that sequencing depth was expected to affect the degree of clonotype sharing among donors. Even with the large sequencing depth, rarefaction of the sorted-subset datasets indicated that sequencing was incomplete. Higher generation probabilities were observed for clonotypes shared by all four sorted-subset donors than for non-shared clonotypes. Sharing across a few donors was observed for about 5% of naive CD4, over 3% of naive CD8, 2.3% of memory CD4, and over 0.3% of memory CD8 clonotypes.

Using the deep immunoSEQ assay, multiplex PCR amplified TCR CDR3 regions from genomic DNA. Extracted genomic DNA from each cell subset was spread evenly across all wells of several immunoSEQ 96-well plates, with each plate serving as a replicate. For sorted subsets, each replicate PCR was loaded with 200 ng genomic DNA, equivalent to 32,000 or so T cell genomes. Purified libraries were quantified with a Qubit 3.0 fluorometer, sized on a Bioanalyzer 2100, and re-quantified with the KAPA Library Quantification kit. Each immunoSEQ 96-well plate was sequenced on its own single-read 150-cycle Illumina NextSeq 550 flow cell. Turning to the authors' computational methods: Because the immunoSEQ output included only junctional sequences and no quality scores, the filtering could not be the same as the filtering used for full-length reads. To assign V/J genes and CDR3, sequences were annotated using PyIR, a Python wrapper for IgBLAST v1.9, with IMGT germline references. Reads were filtered out if the reads had weak V/J assignments (E-value above 1e-6), no CDR3, stop codons, out-of-frame junctions, or ambiguous translated residues. V3J clonotypes were defined as sequences sharing the same inferred V gene, J gene, and CDR3 amino acid sequence. The percentage overlap between two repertoires was calculated by dividing the number of shared unique clonotypes by the size of the smaller repertoire. Three approaches were used to assess repertoire richness: RTK rarefaction, the Chao1 estimator, and Recon v2.1 estimates of unobserved clonotypes. Generation probabilities for all TCRbeta clonotypes obtained by the gDNA method from a handful of donors were computed using OLGA. TCRdb mirrors the immuneACCESS table, restricted to in-frame sequences. Some clones are absent from its copies; in checked studies, under half trace to an unresolved V gene, and the reason for the others is unknown. That table gives V, J and clone size, and the DNA gave D and trimming. This sample holds millions of clones; approximately 94% were observed only once. The ten biggest clones cover 1.5% to 2% of the sample.

A single count supports this clone. Its cognate antigen has yet to be identified. Base qualities are not at hand, and no much larger clone is one base apart. Taken from the germline V gene, the CDR1 and CDR2 loops are MDHEN and SYDVKM. Including the terminal cysteine and phenylalanine, the CDR3 comprises 15 residues. The kept DNA is CDR3 alone, 45 bases in frame from the first base. The V and J ends are trimmed by 3 bases and 3 bases, leaving 12 bases between them. The TCR sequence derives from a man aged 18 to 35 in good health. Some clones in this sample may be carry-over from other donors' samples. Recombination joined TRBV28 with TRBJ1-3; perhaps TRBD1 is the D gene, with 5 bases matching. Input material: naive CD8+ T cells from PBMCs. According to the study, the label for this sample's cell subset or site signals: CD45RA+CCR7+. The DNA sequence is TGTGCCAGCAGTTTTTATGGGGGGAATGGAAACACCATATATTTT. Its translation reads: CASSFYGGNGNTIYF.